This entry features one T cell receptor (beta chain) sequence. The sample is drawn from a study of cytomegalovirus exposure and HLA in healthy donors. On the study more broadly: It was reported in a later analysis that the 100 to 150 validation repertoires used the same platform as the 666 first-cohort repertoires.

Libraries were prepared by immunoSEQ multiplex PCR; TCRdb keeps only in-frame clonotypes and omits some of them. The sample yields some 170,000 clones, about 86% seen once. CDR3 length: 15 residues. The germline V gene encodes CDR1 SGHRS and CDR2 YFSETQ. V was shortened by 0 bases and J by 0 bases, with 7 bases between the two germline ends. The source is a woman aged 30 to 39 in good health and CMV-seronegative. The rearrangement links TRBV5-1 to TRBJ1-3; D uncertain. Sequencing was done on a sample of PBMCs. The CDR3 loop is CASSLDSHSGNTIYF. The CDR3 region has the DNA TGCGCCAGCAGCTTGGATTCCCACTCTGGAAACACCATATATTTT.